This T cell receptor (beta chain) was captured in a study of PD-1 blockade in classical Hodgkin lymphoma. Concerning this clone itself: The target antigen is unknown.

Study-wide results and caveats: Complete responders possessed baseline diversity comparable to newly diagnosed patients. Lower baseline TCR diversity was reported for newly diagnosed patients than for healthy donors. Whatever underlies the repertoire differences (possibly disease activity or prior therapy) remains undefined.

The repertoire was sequenced with immunoSEQ multiplex PCR; TCRdb's copy has only in-frame clones and lacks some. The table shows roughly 60,000 clones, with around 90% occurring only once. Every patient was affected by relapse after autologous stem cell transplantation, while exposure to brentuximab vedotin was not uniform. Responses achieved at best were complete response, partial response or progressive disease. The CDR3 consists of 13 residues. Trimming left V 7 bases short and J 1 base short, with 10 bases between. Germline loops: CDR1 KGHSH, CDR2 LQKENI. The chain is built from TRBV18 and TRBJ2-5; D is unclear. The receptor's source is a human donor with classical Hodgkin lymphoma. The sample in question was peripheral blood mononuclear cells (PBMCs), obtained before the second cycle of nivolumab. This CDR3 reads CASFLTFQETQYF. In DNA form, the CDR3 reads TGTGCCAGCTTCCTAACTTTCCAAGAGACCCAGTACTTC.